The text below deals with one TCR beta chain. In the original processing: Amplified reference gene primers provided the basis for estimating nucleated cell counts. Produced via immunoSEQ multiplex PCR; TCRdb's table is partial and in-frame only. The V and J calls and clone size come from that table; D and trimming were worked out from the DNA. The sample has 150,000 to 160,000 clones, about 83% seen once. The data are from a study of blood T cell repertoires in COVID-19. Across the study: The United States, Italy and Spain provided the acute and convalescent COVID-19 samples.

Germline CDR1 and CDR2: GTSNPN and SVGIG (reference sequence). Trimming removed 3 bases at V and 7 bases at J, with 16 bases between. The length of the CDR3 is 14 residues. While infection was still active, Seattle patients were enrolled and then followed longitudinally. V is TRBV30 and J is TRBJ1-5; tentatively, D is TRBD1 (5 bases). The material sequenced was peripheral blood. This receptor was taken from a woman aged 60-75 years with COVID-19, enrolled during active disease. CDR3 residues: CAWRGHGREQPQHF. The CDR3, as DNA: TGTGCCTGGAGAGGACACGGAAGAGAACAGCCCCAGCATTTT.